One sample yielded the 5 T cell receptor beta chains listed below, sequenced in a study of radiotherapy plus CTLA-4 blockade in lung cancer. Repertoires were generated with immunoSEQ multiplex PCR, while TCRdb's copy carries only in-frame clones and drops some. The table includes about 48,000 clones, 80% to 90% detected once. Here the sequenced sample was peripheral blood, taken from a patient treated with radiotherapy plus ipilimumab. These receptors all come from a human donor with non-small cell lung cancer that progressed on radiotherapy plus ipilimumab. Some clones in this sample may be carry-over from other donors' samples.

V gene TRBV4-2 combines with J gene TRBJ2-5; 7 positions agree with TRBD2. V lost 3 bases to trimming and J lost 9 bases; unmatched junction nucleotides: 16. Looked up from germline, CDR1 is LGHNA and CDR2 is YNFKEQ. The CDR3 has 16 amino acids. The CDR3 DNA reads TGTGCCAGCAGCCAGGGGGTAGCGGGTCCCACCTTGGCCCAGTACTTC. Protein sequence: CASSQGVAGPTLAQYF.

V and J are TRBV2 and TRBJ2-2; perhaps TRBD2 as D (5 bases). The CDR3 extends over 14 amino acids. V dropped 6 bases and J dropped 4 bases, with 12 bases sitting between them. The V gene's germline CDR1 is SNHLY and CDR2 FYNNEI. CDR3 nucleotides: TGTGCCAGCAGGGCAAGGGAGCTCACCGGGGAGCTGTTTTTT. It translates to CASRARELTGELFF.

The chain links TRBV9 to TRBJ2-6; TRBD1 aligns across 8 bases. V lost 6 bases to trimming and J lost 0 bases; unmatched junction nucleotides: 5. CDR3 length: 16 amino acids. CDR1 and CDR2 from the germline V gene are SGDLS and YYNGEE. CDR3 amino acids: CASMDRVISGANVLTF. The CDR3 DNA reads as TGTGCCAGCATGGACAGGGTGATCTCTGGGGCCAACGTCCTGACTTTC.

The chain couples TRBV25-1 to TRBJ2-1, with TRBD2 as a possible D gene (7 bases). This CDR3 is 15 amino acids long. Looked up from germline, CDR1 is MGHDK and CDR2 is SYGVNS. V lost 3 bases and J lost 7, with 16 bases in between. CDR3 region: CASSDPGAGDNEQFF. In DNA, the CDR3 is TGTGCCAGCAGTGACCCGGGGGCGGGAGATAATGAGCAGTTCTTC.

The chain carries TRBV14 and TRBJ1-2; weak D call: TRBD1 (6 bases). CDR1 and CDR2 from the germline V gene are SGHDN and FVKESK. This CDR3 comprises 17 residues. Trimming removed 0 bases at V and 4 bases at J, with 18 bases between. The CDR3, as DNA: TGTGCCAGCAGCCAAGATTCGGCAACAGGGCTGGTCTATGGCTACACCTTC. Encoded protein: CASSQDSATGLVYGYTF.